This record covers a single T cell receptor (beta chain). This specimen belongs to a study of blood T cell repertoires in COVID-19. The CDR3 loop spans 13 amino acids. Deletions cut 5 bases from V and 7 bases from J, with 9 bases between. The germline V gene has CDR1 LNHDA and CDR2 SQIVND (reference sequence). Assay used: immunoSEQ multiplex PCR; TCRdb lists only in-frame clones, some missing. There are tens of thousands of clones in the sample; around 83% occur only once, and roughly 25% lies in the top ten. The sample taken for sequencing was peripheral blood. V usage is TRBV19 and J usage is TRBJ1-6; perhaps TRBD1 as D (5 bases). The clonotype originates from a man between 60 and 70 years old with acute or convalescent COVID-19. The CDR3 DNA reads as TGTGCCAGTAGTTGGGGCCGAAATTCACCCCTCCACTTT. Translating it yields CASSWGRNSPLHF.